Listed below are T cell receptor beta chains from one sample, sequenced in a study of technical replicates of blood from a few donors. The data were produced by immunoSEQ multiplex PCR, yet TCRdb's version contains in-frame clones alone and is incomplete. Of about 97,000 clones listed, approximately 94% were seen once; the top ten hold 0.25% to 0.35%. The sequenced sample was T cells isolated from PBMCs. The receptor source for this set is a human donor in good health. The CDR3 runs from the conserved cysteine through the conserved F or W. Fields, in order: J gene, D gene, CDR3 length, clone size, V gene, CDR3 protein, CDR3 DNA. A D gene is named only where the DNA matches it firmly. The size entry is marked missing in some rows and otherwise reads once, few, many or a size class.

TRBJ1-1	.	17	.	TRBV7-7	CASSLGCIRQANTEAFF	TGTGCCAGCAGCTTAGGTTGTATACGACAGGCGAACACTGAAGCTTTCTTT
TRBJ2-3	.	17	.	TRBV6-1	CASSAQRTRAGTDTQYF	TGTGCCAGCAGTGCCCAACGGACCAGGGCGGGCACAGATACGCAGTATTTT
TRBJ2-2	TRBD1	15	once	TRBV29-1	CSVARDRGVPGELFF	TGCAGCGTCGCCCGGGACAGGGGGGTCCCCGGGGAGCTGTTTTTT
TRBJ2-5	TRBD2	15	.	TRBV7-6	CASSFTSGSWETQYF	TGTGCCAGCAGCTTTACTAGCGGGAGCTGGGAGACCCAGTACTTC
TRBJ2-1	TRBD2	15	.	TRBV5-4	CASSPGLAGYNEQFF	TGTGCCAGCAGCCCTGGACTAGCTGGCTACAATGAGCAGTTCTTC
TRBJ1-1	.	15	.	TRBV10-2	CASSELVRDNDEAFF	TGCGCCAGCAGTGAGCTCGTCCGGGATAATGATGAAGCTTTCTTT
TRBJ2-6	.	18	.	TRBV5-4	CASSSLRDTFSGANVLTF	TGTGCCAGCAGCTCCCTTCGGGACACTTTCTCTGGGGCCAACGTCCTGACTTTC
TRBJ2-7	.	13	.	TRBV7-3	CASSLGREYEQYF	TGTGCCAGCAGCTTAGGGCGGGAATACGAGCAGTACTTC
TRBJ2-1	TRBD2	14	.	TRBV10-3	CAISSGLATNEQFF	TGTGCCATCTCCTCGGGACTAGCAACAAATGAGCAGTTCTTC
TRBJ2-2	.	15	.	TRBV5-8	CASSLGQGYTGELFF	TGTGCCAGCAGCTTGGGGCAGGGTTACACCGGGGAGCTGTTTTTT
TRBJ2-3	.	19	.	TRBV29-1	CSVEDIVQGKNAGTDTQYF	TGCAGCGTTGAAGATATAGTACAGGGTAAGAACGCCGGGACAGATACGCAGTATTTT
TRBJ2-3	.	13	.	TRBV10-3	CAIRGGMADTQYF	TGTGCCATCAGGGGCGGGATGGCAGATACGCAGTATTTT
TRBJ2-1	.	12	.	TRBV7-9	CASSGGGPSEFF	TGTGCCAGCAGCGGAGGCGGGCCTTCGGAGTTCTTC
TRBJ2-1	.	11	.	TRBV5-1	CASSRENEQFF	TGCGCCAGCAGCCGGGAAAATGAGCAGTTCTTC
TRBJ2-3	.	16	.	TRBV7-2	CASSLAVAGGTDTQYF	TGTGCCAGCAGCTTAGCGGTGGCAGGGGGCACAGATACGCAGTATTTT
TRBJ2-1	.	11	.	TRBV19	CASSIEEEQFF	TGTGCCAGTAGTATCGAGGAGGAGCAGTTCTTC
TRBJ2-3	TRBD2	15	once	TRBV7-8	CASSLLAGSTDTQYF	TGTGCCAGCAGCTTACTAGCGGGAAGCACAGATACGCAGTATTTT
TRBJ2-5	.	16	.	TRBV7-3	CASSLALGAGHETQYF	TGTGCCAGCAGCTTAGCTTTGGGGGCAGGGCACGAGACCCAGTACTTC
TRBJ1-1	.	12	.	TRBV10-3	CAIQGQNTEAFF	TGTGCCATTCAGGGGCAAAACACTGAAGCTTTCTTT
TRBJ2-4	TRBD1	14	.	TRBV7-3	CASSPGTGGHIQYF	TGTGCCAGCAGCCCGGGGACAGGGGGGCACATTCAGTACTTC
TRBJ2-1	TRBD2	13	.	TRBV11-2	CASSTSEYNEQFF	TGTGCCAGCAGTACTAGCGAATACAATGAGCAGTTCTTC
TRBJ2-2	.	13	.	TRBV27	CASSLFSAGELFF	TGTGCCAGCAGTTTATTTTCAGCCGGGGAGCTGTTTTTT
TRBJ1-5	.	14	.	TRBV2	CASSIGREGQPQHF	TGTGCCAGCAGTATCGGTAGGGAGGGACAGCCCCAGCATTTT
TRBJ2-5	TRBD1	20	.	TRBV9	CASSGTLEPGQGGSSETQYF	TGTGCCAGCAGCGGTACCCTCGAACCGGGACAGGGGGGGTCGTCCGAGACCCAGTACTTC
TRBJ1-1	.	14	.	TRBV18	CASSIPGVNTEAFF	TGTGCCAGCTCAATACCAGGGGTAAACACTGAAGCTTTCTTT
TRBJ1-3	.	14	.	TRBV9	CASSVFTDGNTIYF	TGTGCCAGCAGCGTTTTTACAGACGGAAACACCATATATTTT
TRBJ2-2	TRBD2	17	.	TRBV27	CASCKRLAGTNTGELFF	TGTGCCAGCTGTAAAAGGCTAGCGGGGACGAACACCGGGGAGCTGTTTTTT
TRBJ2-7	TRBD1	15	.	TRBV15	CATSRGQGDSYEQYF	TGTGCCACCAGCAGGGGACAGGGGGATTCCTACGAGCAGTACTTC
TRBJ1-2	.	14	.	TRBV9	CASSPQGDHYGYTF	TGTGCCAGCAGCCCCCAGGGCGACCACTATGGCTACACCTTC
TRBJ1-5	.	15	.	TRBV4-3	CASSQGGRGRQPQHF	TGCGCCAGCAGCCAAGGCGGCAGGGGTCGACAGCCCCAGCATTTT
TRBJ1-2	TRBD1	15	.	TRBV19	CASSRTTGGVYGYTF	TGTGCCAGTAGTCGGACAACAGGGGGCGTCTATGGCTACACCTTC
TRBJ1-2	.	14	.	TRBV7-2	CASSLGGHYYGYTF	TGTGCCAGCAGCTTAGGGGGACACTACTATGGCTACACCTTC
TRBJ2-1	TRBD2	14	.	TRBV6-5	CASSPGTTYNEQFF	TGTGCCAGCAGTCCCGGGACTACCTACAATGAGCAGTTCTTC
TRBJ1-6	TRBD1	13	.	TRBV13	CASTGQGDSPLHF	TGTGCCAGTACGGGACAGGGTGATTCACCCCTCCACTTT
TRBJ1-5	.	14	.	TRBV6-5	CASSPGAPNQPQHF	TGTGCCAGCAGTCCAGGGGCCCCCAATCAGCCCCAGCATTTT
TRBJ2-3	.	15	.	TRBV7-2	CASSPRLVGADTQYF	TGTGCCAGCAGCCCCCGGCTAGTAGGCGCAGATACGCAGTATTTT
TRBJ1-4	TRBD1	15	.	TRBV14	CASSQTGGFNEKLFF	TGTGCCAGCAGCCAGACAGGGGGTTTTAATGAAAAACTGTTTTTT